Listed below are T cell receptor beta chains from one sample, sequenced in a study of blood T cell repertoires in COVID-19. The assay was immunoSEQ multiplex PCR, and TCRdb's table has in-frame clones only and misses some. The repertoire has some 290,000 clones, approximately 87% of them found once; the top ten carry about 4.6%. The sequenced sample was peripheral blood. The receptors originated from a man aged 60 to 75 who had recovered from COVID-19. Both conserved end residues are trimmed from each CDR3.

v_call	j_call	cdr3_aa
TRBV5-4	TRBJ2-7	ASRVEVRDYEQY
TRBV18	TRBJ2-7	ASSPQGLYEQY
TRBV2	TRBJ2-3	ASRVFRSRGVGTDTQY
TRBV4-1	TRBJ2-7	ASSHHFSGSVYEQY
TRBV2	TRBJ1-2	ASRLGQGLYDYGYT
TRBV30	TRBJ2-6	AWSHGANVLT
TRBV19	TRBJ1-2	ASSNPPLAIGYT
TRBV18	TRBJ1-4	ASSSRGEKLF
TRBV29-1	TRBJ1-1	SVGQGGTRSTEAF
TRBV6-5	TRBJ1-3	ASKGHRSGNTIY
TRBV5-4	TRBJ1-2	ASSRGQGRYGYT
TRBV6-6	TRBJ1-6	ASSTGKNSPLH
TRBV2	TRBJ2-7	ASHPTATGYEQY
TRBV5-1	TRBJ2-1	ASRPGLVPRGDEQF
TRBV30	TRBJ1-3	AWRDSPGHTIY
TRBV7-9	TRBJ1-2	ASSLGLGFEDGYT
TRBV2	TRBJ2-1	ASSPPPGLGDEQF
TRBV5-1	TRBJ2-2	ASSLTAENTGELF
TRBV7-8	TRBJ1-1	ASSPGRDREREAF
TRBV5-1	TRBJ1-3	ASSASGERNTIY
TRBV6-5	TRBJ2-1	ASINGGGYEQF
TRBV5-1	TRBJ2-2	ASSLRTTGIAGELF
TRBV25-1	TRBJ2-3	ASSERGSFDTQY